The source of this T cell receptor beta chain is a study of beta chain features in type 1 diabetes. Looking at the study overall: All of the samples together had 85 million to 140 million sorted cells examined.

Worth noting for this clone: What it binds is unknown.

Expressed TCRB transcripts got sequenced, as all isolated RNA was reverse transcribed. The assay was immunoSEQ multiplex PCR, and TCRdb's table has in-frame clones only and misses some. The sample includes over 700,000 clones, roughly 16% of them seen just once. Germline V gives CDR1 MNHEY, CDR2 SVGAGI. CDR3 length: 14 residues. V lost 7 bases to trimming and J lost 9 bases; unmatched junction nucleotides: 10. The study, taken as a whole, reports: PCR, the amplification step, might favor shorter templates, equally in patients and controls. Shortening of TCRB CDR3s, moderate but significant, appeared in all four CD4+ subsets of Type 1 diabetes patients.

V is TRBV6-5 and J is TRBJ2-1; 9 bases match TRBD2. The sequence was obtained from a woman aged 18-29 years in good health. The source material was naive CD4+ T cells from blood. CDR3 sequence reads: CASKLPGLASEQFF. For the CDR3, the DNA is TGTGCCAGCAAGCTACCGGGACTAGCTAGTGAGCAGTTCTTC.